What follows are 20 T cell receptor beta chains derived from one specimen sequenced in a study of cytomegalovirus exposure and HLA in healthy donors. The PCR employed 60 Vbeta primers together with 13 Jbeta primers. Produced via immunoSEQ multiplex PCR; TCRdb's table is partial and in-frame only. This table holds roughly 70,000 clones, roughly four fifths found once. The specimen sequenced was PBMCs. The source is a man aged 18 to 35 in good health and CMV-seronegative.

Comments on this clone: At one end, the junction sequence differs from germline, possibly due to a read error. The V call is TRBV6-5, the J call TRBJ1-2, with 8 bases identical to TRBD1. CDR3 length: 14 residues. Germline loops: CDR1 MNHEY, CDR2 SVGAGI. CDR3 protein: CASSVLGTGNGYIF. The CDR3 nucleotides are TGTGCCAGCAGCGTACTCGGGACAGGAAATGGCTACATCTTC.

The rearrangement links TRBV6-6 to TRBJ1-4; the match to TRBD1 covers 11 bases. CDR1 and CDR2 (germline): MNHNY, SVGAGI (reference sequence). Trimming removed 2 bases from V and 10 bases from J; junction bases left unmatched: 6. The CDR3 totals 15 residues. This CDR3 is CASSYAGTGGGKLFF. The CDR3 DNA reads TGTGCCAGCAGTTACGCAGGGACAGGGGGAGGAAAACTGTTTTTT.

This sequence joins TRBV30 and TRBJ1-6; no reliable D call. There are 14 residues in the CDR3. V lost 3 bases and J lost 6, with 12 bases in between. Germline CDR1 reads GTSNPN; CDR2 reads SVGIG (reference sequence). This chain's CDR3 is CAWRPRGSNSPLHF. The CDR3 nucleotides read TGTGCCTGGAGGCCCCGGGGAAGTAATTCACCCCTCCACTTT.

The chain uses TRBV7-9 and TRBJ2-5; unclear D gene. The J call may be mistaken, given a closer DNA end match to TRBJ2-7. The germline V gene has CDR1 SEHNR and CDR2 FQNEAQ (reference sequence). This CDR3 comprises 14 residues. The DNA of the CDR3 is TGTGCCAGCAGCTTATCTTTGCTCTCCTACGAGCAGTACTTC. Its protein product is CASSLSLLSYEQYF.

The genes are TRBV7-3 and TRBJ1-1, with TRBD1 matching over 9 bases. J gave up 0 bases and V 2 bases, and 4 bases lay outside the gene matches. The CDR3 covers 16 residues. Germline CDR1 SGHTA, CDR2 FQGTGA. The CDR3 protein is CASSLWGQGVNTEAFF. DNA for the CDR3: TGTGCCAGCAGCTTATGGGGACAGGGAGTGAACACTGAAGCTTTCTTT.

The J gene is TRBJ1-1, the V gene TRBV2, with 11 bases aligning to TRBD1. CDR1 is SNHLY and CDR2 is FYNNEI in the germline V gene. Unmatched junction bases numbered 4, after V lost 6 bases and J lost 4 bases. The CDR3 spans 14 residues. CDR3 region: CASSPGTGGTEAFF. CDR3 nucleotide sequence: TGTGCCAGCAGCCCCGGGACAGGGGGCACTGAAGCTTTCTTT.

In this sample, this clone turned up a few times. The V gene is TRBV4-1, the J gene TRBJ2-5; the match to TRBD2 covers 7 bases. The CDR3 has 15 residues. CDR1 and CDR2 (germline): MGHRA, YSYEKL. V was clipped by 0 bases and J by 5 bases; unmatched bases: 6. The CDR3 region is CASSQETLAMETQYF. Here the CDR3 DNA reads TGCGCCAGCAGCCAAGAGACACTAGCGATGGAGACCCAGTACTTC.

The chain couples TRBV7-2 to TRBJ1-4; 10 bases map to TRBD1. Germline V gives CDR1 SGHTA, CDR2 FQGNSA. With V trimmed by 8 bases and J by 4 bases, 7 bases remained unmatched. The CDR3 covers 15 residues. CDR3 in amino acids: CASATGGLGNEKLFF. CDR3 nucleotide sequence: TGTGCCAGCGCGACAGGGGGCCTTGGTAATGAAAAACTGTTTTTT.

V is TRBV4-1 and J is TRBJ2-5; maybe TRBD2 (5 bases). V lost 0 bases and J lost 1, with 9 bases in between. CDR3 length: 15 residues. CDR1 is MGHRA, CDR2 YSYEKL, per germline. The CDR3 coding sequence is TGCGCCAGCAGCCAAGAGCGGAGGTCCCAAGAGACCCAGTACTTC. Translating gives CASSQERRSQETQYF.

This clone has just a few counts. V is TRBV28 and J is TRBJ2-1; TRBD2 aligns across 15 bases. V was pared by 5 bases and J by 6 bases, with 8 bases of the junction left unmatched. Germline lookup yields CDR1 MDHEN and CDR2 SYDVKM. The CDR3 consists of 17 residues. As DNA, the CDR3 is TGTGCCAGCAGTCCGGGACTAGCGGGGGGAACCAGCAATGAGCAGTTCTTC. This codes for CASSPGLAGGTSNEQFF.

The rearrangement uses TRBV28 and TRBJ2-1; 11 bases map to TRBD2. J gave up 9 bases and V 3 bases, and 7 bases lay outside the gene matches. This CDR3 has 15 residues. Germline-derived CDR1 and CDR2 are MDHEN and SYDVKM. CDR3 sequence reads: CASSFTSGRGGEQFF. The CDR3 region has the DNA TGTGCCAGCAGTTTCACTAGCGGGAGAGGGGGTGAGCAGTTCTTC.

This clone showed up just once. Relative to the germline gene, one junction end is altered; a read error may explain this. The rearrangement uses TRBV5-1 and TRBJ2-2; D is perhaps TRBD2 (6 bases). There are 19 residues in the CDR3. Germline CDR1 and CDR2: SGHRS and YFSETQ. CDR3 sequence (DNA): TGCGCCAGCAGCTTGGTAGCCGGGGCCCTGCGCGGGAACGCCGGGGAGCTGTTTTTT. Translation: CASSLVAGALRGNAGELFF.

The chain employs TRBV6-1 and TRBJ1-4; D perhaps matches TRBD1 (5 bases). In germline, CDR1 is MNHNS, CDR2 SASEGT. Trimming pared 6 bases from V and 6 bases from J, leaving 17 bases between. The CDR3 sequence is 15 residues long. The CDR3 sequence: CASSHVGGLDEKLFF. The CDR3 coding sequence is TGTGCCAGCAGCCACGTTGGGGGACTTGATGAAAAACTGTTTTTT.

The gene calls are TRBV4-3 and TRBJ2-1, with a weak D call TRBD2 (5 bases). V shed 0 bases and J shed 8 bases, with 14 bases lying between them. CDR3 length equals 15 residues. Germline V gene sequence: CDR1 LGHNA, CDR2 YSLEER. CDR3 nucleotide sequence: TGCGCCAGCAGCCAAGATCATGACGTGGGAGATGAGCAGTTCTTC. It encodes CASSQDHDVGDEQFF.

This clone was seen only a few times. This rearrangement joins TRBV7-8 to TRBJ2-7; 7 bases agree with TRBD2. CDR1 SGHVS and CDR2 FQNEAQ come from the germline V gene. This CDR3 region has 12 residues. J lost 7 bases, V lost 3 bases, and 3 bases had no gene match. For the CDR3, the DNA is TGTGCCAGCAGCTTCCCGGGGGGAGAGCAGTACTTC. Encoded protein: CASSFPGGEQYF.

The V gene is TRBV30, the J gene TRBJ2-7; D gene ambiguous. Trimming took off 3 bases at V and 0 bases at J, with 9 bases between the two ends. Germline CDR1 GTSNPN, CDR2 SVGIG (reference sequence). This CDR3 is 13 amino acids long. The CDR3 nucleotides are TGTGCCTGGAGCATCGGTAACTCCTACGAGCAGTACTTC. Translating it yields CAWSIGNSYEQYF.

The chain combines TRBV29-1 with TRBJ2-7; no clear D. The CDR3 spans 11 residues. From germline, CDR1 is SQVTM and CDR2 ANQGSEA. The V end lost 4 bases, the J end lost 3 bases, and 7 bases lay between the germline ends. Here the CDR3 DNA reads TGCAGCGTTGTATTCGGCTACGAGCAGTACTTC. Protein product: CSVVFGYEQYF.

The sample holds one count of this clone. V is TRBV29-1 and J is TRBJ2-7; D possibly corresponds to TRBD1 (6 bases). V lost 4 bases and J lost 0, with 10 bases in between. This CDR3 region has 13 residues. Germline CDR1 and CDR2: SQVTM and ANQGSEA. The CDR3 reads CSVGQGISYEQYF. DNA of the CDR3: TGCAGCGTTGGTCAGGGGATCTCCTACGAGCAGTACTTC.

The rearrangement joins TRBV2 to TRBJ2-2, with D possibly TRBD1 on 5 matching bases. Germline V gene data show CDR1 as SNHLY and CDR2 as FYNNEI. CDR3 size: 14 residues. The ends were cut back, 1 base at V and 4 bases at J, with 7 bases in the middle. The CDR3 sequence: CASSEVRATGELFF. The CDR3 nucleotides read TGTGCCAGCAGTGAAGTCAGGGCCACCGGGGAGCTGTTTTTT.

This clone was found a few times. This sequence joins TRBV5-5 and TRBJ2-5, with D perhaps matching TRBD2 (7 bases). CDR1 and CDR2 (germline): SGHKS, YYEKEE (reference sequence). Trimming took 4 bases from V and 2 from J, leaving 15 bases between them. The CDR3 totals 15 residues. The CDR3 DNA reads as TGTGCCAGCAGCCAGGGGTGGGGGGGTCAAGAGACCCAGTACTTC. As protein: CASSQGWGGQETQYF.